The 29 T cell receptor beta chains below come from one sample, sequenced in a study of a mutant IDH1 vaccine in newly diagnosed glioma listed by TCRdb under 2021. The time point label, read with the paper, signifies: baseline, week 1 (first vaccination visit). Sample treatment or condition, as interpreted from the label and publication: pre-vaccination baseline after standard-of-care therapy. The library was obtained by the immunoSEQ multiplex PCR assay. This is the immuneACCESS table as TCRdb keeps it, with only in-frame sequences that have V and J called. A part of the clones is gone; compared with another copy, unresolved V genes explain less than half, and the rest is unexplained. The sample yields 30,000 to 40,000 clones; approximately 92% were counted once. In total, the top ten clones hold roughly 18% of the sample. The source material was PBMCs, sampled from a glioma patient treated with radiotherapy, temozolomide or both. These receptors all come from a man aged 18 to 30 with glioma.

By its share, this clone is medium-sized. The rearrangement joins TRBV5-6 to TRBJ1-1; 7 bases match TRBD1. After removal of 3 bases from V and 0 bases from J, the junction contained 2 bases not matched to a gene. This CDR3 has 14 amino acids. Germline assignment: CDR1 SGHDT and CDR2 YYEEEE. The CDR3 protein is CASSSTGLNTEAFF. CDR3 nucleotides: TGTGCCAGCAGCTCGACAGGGTTGAACACTGAAGCTTTCTTT. The variable domain in full, completed from reference TRBV5-6 and TRBJ1-1, reads DAGVTQSPTHLIKTRGQQVTLRCSPKSGHDTVSWYQQALGQGPQFIFQYYEEEERQRGNFPDRFSGHQFPNYSSELNVNALLLGDSALYLCASSSTGLNTEAFFGQGTRLTVV.

The chain joins TRBV7-8 to TRBJ1-1; no clear D. The CDR3 extends over 13 amino acids. V gave up 5 bases and J gave up 1 base, with 8 bases separating them. Germline V gene lookup returns CDR1 SGHVS and CDR2 FQNEAQ. The CDR3 nucleotides are TGTGCCAGCAGCCTGGGGTGGAACACTGAAGCTTTCTTT. Residues: CASSLGWNTEAFF. Full variable domain (rest looked up from reference TRBV7-8 and TRBJ1-1): GAGVSQSPRYKVAKRGQDVALRCDPISGHVSLFWYQQALGQGPEFLTYFQNEAQLDKSGLPSDRFFAERPEGSVSTLKIQRTQQEDSAVYLCASSLGWNTEAFFGQGTRLTVV.

V is TRBV30 and J is TRBJ1-1; D is undetermined. In germline, CDR1 is GTSNPN, CDR2 SVGIG (reference sequence). The V gene lost 2 bases and the J gene lost 6 bases, with 19 bases spanning the gap. The CDR3 totals 15 residues. The CDR3 DNA reads TGTGCCTGGAGTCTTGAACGGGCTCCCGCGGCTGAAGCTTTCTTT. This sequence encodes CAWSLERAPAAEAFF.

V is TRBV5-5 and J is TRBJ2-7, with D perhaps TRBD1 or TRBD2 (5 bases each). Germline CDR1 SGHKS, CDR2 YYEKEE (reference sequence). This CDR3 has 14 residues. Trimming removed 4 bases at V and 4 bases at J, with 15 bases between. For the CDR3, the DNA is TGTGCCAGCAGCGCCTGGGGGAGTCCGTACGAGCAGTACTTC. Amino acids: CASSAWGSPYEQYF.

The chain is built from TRBV7-9 and TRBJ1-4, with 8 bases lining up with TRBD1. With 5 bases clipped from V and 7 bases from J, the junction kept 9 bases outside the gene matches. Germline-derived CDR1 and CDR2 are SEHNR and FQNEAQ (reference sequence). The CDR3 contains 15 residues. CDR3 sequence reads: CASSPGQGHSEKLFF. DNA of the CDR3: TGTGCCAGCAGCCCTGGACAGGGTCATAGTGAAAAACTGTTTTTT.

CDR3 in DNA: TGCGCCAGCAGCTTGGAGGGGGATAGGGGTGGAGGGACTGAAGCTTTCTTT. Protein: CASSLEGDRGGGTEAFF. The chain uses TRBV5-1 and TRBJ1-1, with D perhaps matching TRBD1 (6 bases). V was pared by 0 bases and J by 5 bases, with 20 bases between. From germline, CDR1 is SGHRS and CDR2 YFSETQ. The CDR3 extends over 17 amino acids.

V usage is TRBV27 and J usage is TRBJ1-1; 7 bases agree with TRBD1. With V trimmed by 6 bases and J by 4 bases, 5 bases remained unmatched. The germline V gene has CDR1 MNHEY and CDR2 SMNVEV (reference sequence). The CDR3 has 13 amino acids. This chain's CDR3 is CASSPTGATEAFF. DNA of the CDR3: TGTGCCAGCAGCCCTACAGGGGCCACTGAAGCTTTCTTT.

The V and J genes are TRBV30 and TRBJ2-5, with D tentatively TRBD1 (6 bases). The germline V gene encodes CDR1 GTSNPN and CDR2 SVGIG (reference sequence). Trimming cost V 5 bases and J 1 base, with 14 bases left between them. The CDR3 length is 14 residues. The CDR3 sequence: CAWGLRGTQETQYF. CDR3 in DNA: TGTGCCTGGGGGCTCAGGGGTACCCAAGAGACCCAGTACTTC.

CDR3 sequence (DNA): TGTGCCAGCTCACCGGACAGAATCGAAGCTTTCTTT. Residues: CASSPDRIEAFF. The chain employs TRBV18 and TRBJ1-1; maybe TRBD1 (6 bases). The CDR3 totals 12 residues. Germline CDR1 and CDR2: KGHSH and LQKENI. Trimming left V 3 bases short and J 8 bases short, with 10 bases between.

The chain couples TRBV5-4 to TRBJ1-2, with 8 bases identical to TRBD1. V lost 4 bases, J lost 4 bases, and 9 bases stayed unmatched. This CDR3 has 15 amino acids. Germline CDR1 is SGHNT and CDR2 is YYREEE (reference sequence). The DNA of the CDR3 is TGTGCCAGCAGCCCGGGACAGGCCCTTTTCTATGGCTACACCTTC. It specifies CASSPGQALFYGYTF.

The chain carries TRBV28 and TRBJ1-1; possibly TRBD1 for D (5 bases). Germline CDR1 reads MDHEN; CDR2 reads SYDVKM. The CDR3 sequence is 13 residues long. Deletions cut 2 bases from V and 4 bases from J, with 8 bases between. The CDR3 sequence is CASSLPGRTEAFF. The DNA of the CDR3 is TGTGCCAGCAGTTTACCGGGACGCACTGAAGCTTTCTTT.

The chain carries TRBV18 and TRBJ2-7; perhaps D is TRBD1 or TRBD2 (6 bases each). V lost 3 bases and J 1 base, leaving 13 bases between the germline ends. The CDR3 length is 15 residues. Germline V lookup: CDR1 KGHSH, CDR2 LQKENI. The CDR3 sequence: CASSPRGRGSYEQYF. The CDR3 region has the DNA TGTGCCAGCTCACCCCGGGGGCGGGGTTCCTACGAGCAGTACTTC.

The rearrangement links TRBV5-5 to TRBJ1-1; D is undetermined. Germline V gene sequence: CDR1 SGHKS, CDR2 YYEKEE (reference sequence). Trimming removed 0 bases from V and 5 bases from J, with 8 bases in between. This CDR3 is 13 amino acids long. The CDR3 reads CASSLASGTEAFF. The DNA for the CDR3 is TGTGCCAGCAGCTTGGCTTCTGGAACTGAAGCTTTCTTT.

This chain joins TRBV6-5 and TRBJ1-2; D uncertain. V was pared by 6 bases and J by 1 base, with 9 bases between. Per the germline V gene, CDR1 is MNHEY and CDR2 is SVGAGI. The CDR3 runs to 13 residues. CDR3 nucleotides: TGTGCCAGCAGACCCGGGCTTAACTATGGCTACACCTTC. Encoded protein: CASRPGLNYGYTF.

The chain recombines TRBV5-1 with TRBJ2-3; D perhaps matches TRBD2 (6 bases). Germline lookup yields CDR1 SGHRS and CDR2 YFSETQ. The CDR3 runs 14 residues. The V end lost 3 bases, the J end lost 3 bases, and 11 bases lay between the germline ends. DNA for the CDR3: TGCGCCAGCAGCTCGGGACTCGCAACAGATACGCAGTATTTT. It yields the protein CASSSGLATDTQYF.

The chain uses TRBV29-1 and TRBJ1-5; D remains unclear. V was trimmed by 4 bases and J by 4 bases, leaving 14 bases between them. The CDR3 runs to 14 residues. The germline CDR1 and CDR2 sequences are SQVTM and ANQGSEA. Here the CDR3 DNA reads TGCAGCGTTGCTGGAAACCAGCCGAATCAGCCCCAGCATTTT. This codes for CSVAGNQPNQPQHF.

This clone was recorded only once. The rearrangement joins TRBV9 to TRBJ1-1; no definite D call. This CDR3 has 15 residues. V lost 0 bases and J 0 bases, leaving 9 bases between the germline ends. Looked up from germline, CDR1 is SGDLS and CDR2 is YYNGEE. CDR3: CASSVGPAMNTEAFF. The CDR3 region has the DNA TGTGCCAGCAGCGTAGGACCAGCCATGAACACTGAAGCTTTCTTT.

The chain carries TRBV14 and TRBJ2-7; D call uncertain. The CDR3 covers 12 residues. CDR1 is SGHDN, CDR2 FVKESK, per germline. Deletions cut 11 bases from V and 2 bases from J, with 13 bases between. CDR3 sequence reads: CASGVGTYEQYF. CDR3 sequence (DNA): TGTGCCTCTGGGGTCGGAACCTACGAGCAGTACTTC.

This chain uses TRBV6-5 with TRBJ1-1; D is ambiguous. CDR1 is MNHEY and CDR2 is SVGAGI in the germline V gene. There are 13 residues in the CDR3. With 2 bases removed from V and 1 base from J, the gap between germline ends came to 5 bases. Here the CDR3 reads CASSYEPNTEAFF. CDR3 DNA sequence: TGTGCCAGCAGTTACGAACCGAACACTGAAGCTTTCTTT.

This chain joins TRBV6-5 and TRBJ2-1; 7 nucleotides align to TRBD1. V lost 3 bases, J lost 6 bases, and 8 bases stayed unmatched. The CDR3 has 15 residues. The germline CDR1 and CDR2 sequences are MNHEY and SVGAGI. CDR3 region: CASSYNRGALNEQFF. CDR3 DNA sequence: TGTGCCAGCAGTTATAACAGGGGAGCCCTCAATGAGCAGTTCTTC.

The chain is built from TRBV27 and TRBJ2-7; 8 bases fit TRBD2. Per germline, CDR1 MNHEY and CDR2 SMNVEV (reference sequence). The CDR3 totals 16 residues. V lost 3 bases to trimming and J lost 0 bases; unmatched junction nucleotides: 7. The CDR3 DNA reads TGTGCCAGCAGTTTCAATAGCGGGAAAAGCTCCTACGAGCAGTACTTC. Protein: CASSFNSGKSSYEQYF.

The chain carries TRBV4-2 and TRBJ1-5; unclear D gene. The germline gives CDR1 LGHNA, CDR2 YNFKEQ. The CDR3 has 13 amino acids. The V end lost 2 bases, the J end lost 8 bases, and 10 bases lay between the germline ends. This CDR3 is CASSQSGSEPQHF. CDR3 in DNA: TGTGCCAGCAGCCAATCCGGGAGCGAGCCCCAGCATTTT.

The chain carries TRBV15 and TRBJ2-5; 8 nucleotides match TRBD2. Germline CDR1 reads LNHNV; CDR2 reads YYDKDF (reference sequence). Losses at the gene ends were 3 bases for V and 7 bases for J; bases not matched to a gene: 7. There are 14 residues in the CDR3. The DNA for the CDR3 is TGTGCCACCAGCAGGGTCGGGGGGGTCGGGACCCAGTACTTC. Translating it yields CATSRVGGVGTQYF.

This clone was seen once. This chain uses TRBV19 with TRBJ1-5; tentatively, D is TRBD1 (6 bases). V gave up 3 bases and J gave up 3 bases, with 9 bases separating them. CDR1 and CDR2 from the germline V gene are LNHDA and SQIVND (reference sequence). The CDR3 is 14 residues long. As DNA, the CDR3 is TGTGCCAGTAGTATCACAGGGATCAATCAGCCCCAGCATTTT. It is translated as CASSITGINQPQHF.

This chain joins TRBV7-2 and TRBJ2-7; D is perhaps TRBD2 (5 bases). Trimming took off 1 base at V and 1 base at J, with 8 bases between the two ends. Germline V CDR1 and CDR2: SGHTA, FQGNSA. The CDR3 loop spans 14 amino acids. CDR3 bases: TGTGCCAGCAGCTTAGGAGGGAATTCCTACGAGCAGTACTTC. Protein sequence: CASSLGGNSYEQYF.

This sequence joins TRBV4-3 and TRBJ1-2; 7 bases line up with TRBD1. The CDR3 spans 14 residues. Germline CDR1 is LGHNA and CDR2 is YSLEER. The V and J ends lost 0 bases and 3 bases, in that order; junction bases with no gene match: 1. CDR3 sequence (DNA): TGCGCCAGCAGCCAAGACAGGGGGTACTATGGCTACACCTTC. It specifies CASSQDRGYYGYTF.

This rearrangement joins TRBV5-1 to TRBJ2-7, with 10 bases identical to TRBD1. The V and J ends lost 0 bases and 5 bases, in that order; junction bases with no gene match: 5. The CDR3 covers 15 residues. The germline V gene encodes CDR1 SGHRS and CDR2 YFSETQ. DNA of the CDR3: TGCGCCAGCAGCTTGGGGGACAGGGGTATCGACGAGCAGTACTTC. It translates to CASSLGDRGIDEQYF.

The chain employs TRBV5-1 and TRBJ1-1; D not resolved. This CDR3 is 15 amino acids long. V lost 4 bases, J lost 0 bases, and 13 bases lay in between. Looked up from germline, CDR1 is SGHRS and CDR2 is YFSETQ. In DNA form, the CDR3 reads TGCGCCAGCAGCCATAATCAGCGGATGAACACTGAAGCTTTCTTT. Amino acid sequence: CASSHNQRMNTEAFF.

The genes are TRBV4-2 and TRBJ2-7; D not resolved. CDR1 and CDR2 (germline): LGHNA, YNFKEQ. Trimming shortened V by 1 base and J by 0 bases, and 10 bases separated the two germline ends. CDR3 size: 15 residues. The CDR3 region is CASSQGRASSYEQYF. CDR3 in DNA: TGTGCCAGCAGCCAAGGACGAGCAAGCTCCTACGAGCAGTACTTC.